The next 19 T cell receptor beta chains were all read from a single sample in a study of long-term antiretroviral therapy in people with HIV. Runs used v3.0 of the immunoSEQ assay and were done at survey level. Data came from immunoSEQ multiplex PCR; TCRdb stores just in-frame clones and leaves some out. The sample yields some 19,000 clones, approximately 86% seen once. Sample: unsorted PBMCs, taken 0.5 years after starting antiretroviral therapy. Source of these receptors: a man aged 40-49 years with HIV.

The V and J genes are TRBV2 and TRBJ2-1, with D unresolved. The ends were cut back, 7 bases at V and 8 bases at J, with 15 bases in the middle. The length of the CDR3 is 13 residues. Germline V lookup: CDR1 SNHLY, CDR2 FYNNEI. The CDR3: CASTGPVGDEQFF. In nucleotides, the CDR3 is TGTGCCAGCACCGGACCTGTAGGCGATGAGCAGTTCTTC.

The rearrangement joins TRBV25-1 to TRBJ2-7; D ambiguous. Germline V gene data show CDR1 as MGHDK and CDR2 as SYGVNS. Trimming took 7 bases from V and 6 from J, leaving 16 bases between them. The CDR3 sequence is 13 residues long. CDR3 region: CASTSPGPAEQYF. The CDR3 DNA is TGTGCCAGCACATCTCCCGGGCCGGCCGAGCAGTACTTC.

This clone appeared a few times. The rearrangement links TRBV7-2 to TRBJ2-5, with 7 bases aligning to TRBD1. Germline CDR1 is SGHTA and CDR2 is FQGNSA. The CDR3 is 13 amino acids. V was clipped by 5 bases and J by 6 bases; unmatched bases: 6. The CDR3 reads CASSDYRGQTQYF. The DNA of the CDR3 is TGTGCCAGCAGCGACTACAGGGGACAGACCCAGTACTTC.

V usage is TRBV6-6 and J usage is TRBJ1-5, with unresolved D. The germline CDR1 and CDR2 sequences are MNHNY and SVGAGI (reference sequence). Trimming shortened V by 4 bases and J by 4 bases, and 11 bases separated the two germline ends. This CDR3 has 14 amino acids. The CDR3 DNA reads TGTGCCAGCAGTTCCGGCCAAGGGAATCAGCCCCAGCATTTT. It yields the protein CASSSGQGNQPQHF.

The chain has TRBV27 and TRBJ1-1, with D unclear. Germline V gene data show CDR1 as MNHEY and CDR2 as SMNVEV (reference sequence). The V end was cut by 6 bases, the J end by 8 bases, with 16 bases between. The CDR3 is 13 residues long. This chain's CDR3 is CASSSRIGEEAFF. The CDR3 nucleotides are TGTGCCAGCAGCTCAAGGATCGGGGAGGAAGCTTTCTTT.

V is TRBV7-9 and J is TRBJ2-3; D perhaps matches TRBD2 (6 bases). Trimming removed 6 bases from V and 0 bases from J, with 10 bases in between. The length of the CDR3 is 14 residues. Germline V gene data show CDR1 as SEHNR and CDR2 as FQNEAQ (reference sequence). For the CDR3, the DNA is TGTGCCAGCAGAATTGGGGGGAGCACAGATACGCAGTATTTT. Residues: CASRIGGSTDTQYF.

CDR3 sequence reads: CVGTLIGEQFF. The DNA of the CDR3 is TGCGTCGGGACCCTCATCGGTGAGCAGTTCTTC. The V gene is TRBV29-1, the J gene TRBJ2-1; D may match TRBD1 or TRBD2 (5 bases each). Germline assignment: CDR1 SQVTM and CDR2 ANQGSEA. This CDR3 comprises 11 residues.

This rearrangement joins TRBV4-2 to TRBJ2-1, with 13 bases that match TRBD2. The ends lost 2 bases at V and 5 bases at J; junction bases unmatched: 6. Germline V gives CDR1 LGHNA, CDR2 YNFKEQ. The CDR3 contains 17 residues. CDR3 sequence reads: CASSQFGTSGTDNEQFF. DNA for the CDR3: TGTGCCAGCAGCCAATTTGGGACTAGCGGGACCGACAATGAGCAGTTCTTC.

This clone occurred a few times. The V gene is TRBV6-5, the J gene TRBJ2-7; a possible D gene is TRBD1 (6 bases). Between the trimmed V and J ends, which lost 0 bases and 1 base, there was a span of 13 bases. The CDR3 has 16 residues. From germline, CDR1 is MNHEY and CDR2 SVGAGI. As DNA, the CDR3 is TGTGCCAGCAGTTACTCGACAGGTCCGAATTCCTACGAGCAGTACTTC. Its protein is CASSYSTGPNSYEQYF.

In its sample, this clone was seen a few times. The chain has TRBV7-2 and TRBJ2-7; D ambiguous. V lost 4 bases, J lost 12 bases, and 16 bases lay in between. Germline assignment: CDR1 SGHTA and CDR2 FQGNSA. The CDR3 sequence is 12 residues long. The CDR3 nucleotides are TGTGCCAGCAGCTACAGCGAAGAGAAGGTGTACTTC. As protein: CASSYSEEKVYF.

This clone was found once. The rearrangement joins TRBV11-1 to TRBJ1-1; TRBD1 matches 8 bases. Unmatched junction bases numbered 2, after V lost 1 base and J lost 7 bases. CDR3 length equals 13 residues. Per the germline V gene, CDR1 is SGHAT and CDR2 is FQDESV (reference sequence). CDR3: CASSLGQGFEAFF. The CDR3 nucleotides read TGTGCCAGCAGCTTAGGACAGGGGTTTGAAGCTTTCTTT.

The chain recombines TRBV27 with TRBJ1-1; the match to TRBD1 covers 8 bases. The germline CDR1 and CDR2 sequences are MNHEY and SMNVEV (reference sequence). Germline trimming cut 7 bases from V and 1 base from J; bases unmatched to any gene: 5. This CDR3 contains 14 residues. The CDR3 loop is CASTIGQGNTEAFF. Here the CDR3 DNA reads TGTGCCAGCACTATTGGACAGGGGAACACTGAAGCTTTCTTT.

The sample holds one count of this clone. The chain uses TRBV19 and TRBJ2-7; 10 bases fit TRBD1. Trimming cost V 4 bases and J 3 bases; bases outside gene matches: 3. The germline V gene encodes CDR1 LNHDA and CDR2 SQIVND (reference sequence). This CDR3 has 14 residues. This CDR3 is CASSRDRGFYEQYF. The CDR3 DNA reads as TGTGCCAGTAGTAGGGACAGGGGCTTCTACGAGCAGTACTTC.

The rearrangement uses TRBV6-1 and TRBJ1-2; D unresolved. Trimming took 0 bases from V and 5 from J, leaving 7 bases between them. Germline values: CDR1 MNHNS, CDR2 SASEGT. This CDR3 spans 13 amino acids. The CDR3 protein is CASSEAPGYGYTF. The CDR3, as DNA: TGTGCCAGCAGTGAAGCCCCGGGATATGGCTACACCTTC.

The V and J genes are TRBV6-5 and TRBJ2-2; no firm D call. This CDR3 contains 13 residues. Germline CDR1 is MNHEY and CDR2 is SVGAGI. Deletions cut 6 bases from V and 5 bases from J, with 10 bases between. CDR3 nucleotides: TGTGCCAGCAGCCCTGCCGGAACCGGGGAGCTGTTTTTT. It specifies CASSPAGTGELFF.

The rearrangement uses TRBV5-6 and TRBJ2-3, with D perhaps TRBD2 (6 bases). Trimming left V 4 bases short and J 1 base short, with 16 bases between. The CDR3 is 16 residues long. Germline V gene sequence: CDR1 SGHDT, CDR2 YYEEEE. The CDR3 loop is CASSPASGLRTDTQYF. The CDR3 DNA sequence: TGTGCCAGCAGCCCGGCAAGCGGACTACGCACAGATACGCAGTATTTT.

CDR3 sequence: CASRPGQGAQYF. The CDR3 coding sequence is TGTGCCAGCAGGCCGGGACAGGGTGCGCAGTATTTT. This sequence joins TRBV6-6 and TRBJ2-3; 9 nucleotides align to TRBD1. Germline V gene data show CDR1 as MNHNY and CDR2 as SVGAGI (reference sequence). Trimming took 6 bases from V and 10 from J; bases not matched to a gene: 5. The CDR3 loop spans 12 amino acids.

The chain combines TRBV15 with TRBJ2-7; D is perhaps TRBD2 (5 bases). Trimming took 3 bases from V and 1 from J, leaving 13 bases between them. Per the germline V gene, CDR1 is LNHNV and CDR2 is YYDKDF (reference sequence). CDR3 length: 15 amino acids. The CDR3 is CATSRRLTGSYEQYF. CDR3 DNA: TGTGCCACCAGCAGGAGACTAACGGGGTCCTACGAGCAGTACTTC. The full variable domain, rest sourced from reference TRBV15 and TRBJ2-7, is DAMVIQNPRYQVTQFGKPVTLSCSQTLNHNVMYWYQQKSSQAPKLLFHYYDKDFNNEADTPDNFQSRRPNTSFCFLDIRSPGLGDTAMYLCATSRRLTGSYEQYFGPGTRLTVT.

This chain links TRBV7-9 with TRBJ2-7; 9 bases agree with TRBD2. The V gene's germline CDR1 is SEHNR and CDR2 FQNEAQ (reference sequence). V shed 5 bases and J 6 bases; nucleotides not matched to a gene: 8. The CDR3 is 14 amino acids. This CDR3 reads CASSTGTSLSEQYF. The CDR3 DNA is TGTGCCAGCAGCACCGGGACTAGCTTATCCGAGCAGTACTTC.